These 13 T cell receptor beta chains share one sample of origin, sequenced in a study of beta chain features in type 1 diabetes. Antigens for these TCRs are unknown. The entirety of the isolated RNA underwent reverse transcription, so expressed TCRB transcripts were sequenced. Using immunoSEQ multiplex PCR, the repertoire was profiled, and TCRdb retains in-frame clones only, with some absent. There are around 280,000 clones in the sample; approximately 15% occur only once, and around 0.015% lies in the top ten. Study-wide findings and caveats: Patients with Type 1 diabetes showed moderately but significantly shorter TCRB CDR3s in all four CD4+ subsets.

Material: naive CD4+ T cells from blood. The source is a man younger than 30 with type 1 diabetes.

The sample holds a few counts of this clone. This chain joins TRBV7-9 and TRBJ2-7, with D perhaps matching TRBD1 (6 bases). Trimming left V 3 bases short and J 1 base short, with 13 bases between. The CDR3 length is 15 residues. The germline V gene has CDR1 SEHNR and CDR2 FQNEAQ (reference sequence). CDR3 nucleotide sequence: TGTGCCAGCAGCTTGTTTGACAGGTTGTCCTACGAGCAGTACTTC. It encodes CASSLFDRLSYEQYF.

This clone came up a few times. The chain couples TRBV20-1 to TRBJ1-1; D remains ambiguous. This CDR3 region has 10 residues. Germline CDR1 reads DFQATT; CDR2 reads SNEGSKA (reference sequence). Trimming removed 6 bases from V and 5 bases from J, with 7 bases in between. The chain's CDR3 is CSAGRTEAFF. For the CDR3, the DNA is TGCAGTGCAGGGAGGACTGAAGCTTTCTTT.

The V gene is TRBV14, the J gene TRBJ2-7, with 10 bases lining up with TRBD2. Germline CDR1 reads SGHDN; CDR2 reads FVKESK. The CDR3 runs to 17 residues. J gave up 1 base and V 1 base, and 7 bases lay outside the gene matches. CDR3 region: CASSQGLAGYPSYEQYF. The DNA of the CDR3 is TGTGCCAGCAGCCAAGGACTAGCGGGCTACCCTTCCTACGAGCAGTACTTC. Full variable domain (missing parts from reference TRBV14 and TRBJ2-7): EAGVTQFPSHSVIEKGQTVTLRCDPISGHDNLYWYRRVMGKEIKFLLHFVKESKQDESGMPNNRFLAERTGGTYSTLKVQPAELEDSGVYFCASSQGLAGYPSYEQYFGPGTRLTVT.

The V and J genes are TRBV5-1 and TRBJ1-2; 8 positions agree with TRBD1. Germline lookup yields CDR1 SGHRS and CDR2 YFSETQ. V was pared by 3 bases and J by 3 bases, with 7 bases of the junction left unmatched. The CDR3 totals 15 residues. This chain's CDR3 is CASSWIQGDYYGYTF. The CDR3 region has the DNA TGCGCCAGCAGCTGGATACAGGGGGATTACTATGGCTACACCTTC. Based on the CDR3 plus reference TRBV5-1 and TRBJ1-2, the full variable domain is KAGVTQTPRYLIKTRGQQVTLSCSPISGHRSVSWYQQTPGQGLQFLFEYFSETQRNKGNFPGRFSGRQFSNSRSEMNVSTLELGDSALYLCASSWIQGDYYGYTFGSGTRLTVV.

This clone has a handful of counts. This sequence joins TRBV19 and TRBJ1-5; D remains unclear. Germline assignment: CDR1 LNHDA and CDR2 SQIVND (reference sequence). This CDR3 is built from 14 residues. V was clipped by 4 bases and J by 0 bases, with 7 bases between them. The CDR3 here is CASSTYSSNQPQHF. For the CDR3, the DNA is TGTGCCAGTAGTACCTACAGTAGCAATCAGCCCCAGCATTTT.

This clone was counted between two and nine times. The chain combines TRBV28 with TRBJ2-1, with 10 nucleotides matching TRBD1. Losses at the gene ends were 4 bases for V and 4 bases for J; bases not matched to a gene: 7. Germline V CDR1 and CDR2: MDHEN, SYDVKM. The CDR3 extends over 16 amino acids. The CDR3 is CASSSLGQGPYNEQFF. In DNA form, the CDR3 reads TGTGCCAGCAGTTCGTTGGGACAGGGGCCGTACAATGAGCAGTTCTTC. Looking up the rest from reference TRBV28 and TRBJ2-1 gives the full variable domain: DVKVTQSSRYLVKRTGEKVFLECVQDMDHENMFWYRQDPGLGLRLIYFSYDVKMKEKGDIPEGYSVSREKKERFSLILESASTNQTSMYLCASSSLGQGPYNEQFFGPGTRLTVL.

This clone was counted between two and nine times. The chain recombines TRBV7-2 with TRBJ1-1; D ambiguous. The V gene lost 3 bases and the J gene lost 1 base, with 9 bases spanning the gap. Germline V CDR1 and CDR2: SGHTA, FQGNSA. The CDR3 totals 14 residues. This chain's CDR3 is CASSFFAQNTEAFF. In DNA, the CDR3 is TGTGCCAGCAGCTTTTTCGCACAGAACACTGAAGCTTTCTTT.

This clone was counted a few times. The CDR3 coding sequence is TGTGCCAGCAGACCCGGACAGGCGGGACAAGAGACCCAGTACTTC. This codes for CASRPGQAGQETQYF. The chain carries TRBV6-5 and TRBJ2-5; TRBD1 might be the D (7 bases). The CDR3 covers 15 residues. Germline values: CDR1 MNHEY, CDR2 SVGAGI. The V end lost 6 bases, the J end lost 2 bases, and 16 bases lay between the germline ends.

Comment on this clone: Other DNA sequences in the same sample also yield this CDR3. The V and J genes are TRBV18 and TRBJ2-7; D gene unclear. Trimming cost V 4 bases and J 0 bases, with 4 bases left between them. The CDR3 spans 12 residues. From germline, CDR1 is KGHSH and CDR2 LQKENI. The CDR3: CASSLSSYEQYF. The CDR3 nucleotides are TGTGCCAGCTCACTCTCCTCCTACGAGCAGTACTTC.

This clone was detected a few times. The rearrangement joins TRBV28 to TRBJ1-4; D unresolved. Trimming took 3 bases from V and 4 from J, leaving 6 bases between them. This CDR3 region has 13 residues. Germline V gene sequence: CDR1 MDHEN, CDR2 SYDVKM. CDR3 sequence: CASSFVLNEKLFF. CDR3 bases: TGTGCCAGCAGTTTTGTCCTTAATGAAAAACTGTTTTTT.

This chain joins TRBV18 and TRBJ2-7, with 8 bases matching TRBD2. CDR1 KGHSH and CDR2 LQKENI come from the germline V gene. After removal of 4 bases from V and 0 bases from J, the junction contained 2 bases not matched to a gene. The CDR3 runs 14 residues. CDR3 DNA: TGTGCCAGCTCACTAGCGGGGAGCTCCTACGAGCAGTACTTC. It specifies CASSLAGSSYEQYF.

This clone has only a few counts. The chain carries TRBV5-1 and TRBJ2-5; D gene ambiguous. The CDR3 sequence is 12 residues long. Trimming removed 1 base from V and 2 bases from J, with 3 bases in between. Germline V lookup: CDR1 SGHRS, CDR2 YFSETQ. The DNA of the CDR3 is TGCGCCAGCAGCTTGACTCAAGAGACCCAGTACTTC. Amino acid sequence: CASSLTQETQYF.

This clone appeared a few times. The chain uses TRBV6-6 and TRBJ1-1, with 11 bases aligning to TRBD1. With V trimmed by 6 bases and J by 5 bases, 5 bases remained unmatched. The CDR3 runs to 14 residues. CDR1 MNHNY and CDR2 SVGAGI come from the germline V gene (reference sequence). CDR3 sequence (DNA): TGTGCCAGCAGGGCCGGGACAGGGGGGACTGAAGCTTTCTTT. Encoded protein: CASRAGTGGTEAFF.